The rows below give T cell receptor beta chains drawn from one sample of a study of OX40 agonist ivuxolimab in advanced cancers. Libraries were prepared by immunoSEQ multiplex PCR; TCRdb keeps only in-frame clonotypes and omits some of them. The sample has about 68,000 clones; 88% are singletons. Specimen: CD4+ or CD8+ T cells sorted from blood, collected in a trial of the OX40 agonist ivuxolimab. The receptors here all came from an adult with an advanced solid tumor such as melanoma, head and neck, liver or kidney cancer. Each CDR3 is given with its conserved first and last residue. A D gene is named only where the DNA matches it firmly. Part of the rows lack a size; the others show once, few, many or a class for expanded clones.

d_gene	v_gene	j_gene	abundance	CDR3nt	CDR3aa
NA	TRBV19	TRBJ2-3	NA	TGTGCCAGTAGTAAGAGGGAAGAGGGTTATACGCAGTATTTT	CASSKREEGYTQYF
TRBD2	TRBV18	TRBJ2-5	once	TGTGCCAGCTCACCACAGTCTAGCGGGACTCAAGAGACCCAGTACTTC	CASSPQSSGTQETQYF
TRBD1	TRBV18	TRBJ2-1	NA	TGTGCCAGCTCCCCCTTGGGGACAGGGGGTAACAATGAGCAGTTCTTC	CASSPLGTGGNNEQFF
NA	TRBV28	TRBJ2-6	NA	TGTGCCAGCAGCTACCGGGGTGCGGTGGGCTCTGGGGCCAACGTCCTGACTTTC	CASSYRGAVGSGANVLTF
NA	TRBV28	TRBJ2-3	once	TGTGCCAGCAGTTCGGCCCTCCCTCTGCCAGATACGCAGTATTTT	CASSSALPLPDTQYF
TRBD2	TRBV6-5	TRBJ2-7	NA	TGTGCCAGCAGTTCCACGGGAGGGCCCTACGAGCAGTACTTC	CASSSTGGPYEQYF
NA	TRBV6-1	TRBJ1-2	NA	TGTGCCAGCAGACGGACTTTTGGCGCTGGCTACACCTTC	CASRRTFGAGYTF
TRBD2	TRBV5-1	TRBJ2-1	NA	TGCGCCAGCAGCCTTAGCGGGAGGACCTATGAGCAGTTCTTC	CASSLSGRTYEQFF
NA	TRBV19	TRBJ1-3	NA	TGTGCCAGTAGTATCGGGTCTGCAAGAAACACCATATATTTT	CASSIGSARNTIYF
TRBD2	TRBV28	TRBJ2-3	NA	TGTGCCAGCAGTTTAGGTGGACTAGCGATAGGCAATACGCAGTATTTT	CASSLGGLAIGNTQYF
TRBD1	TRBV5-1	TRBJ1-4	NA	TGCGCCAGCAGCTTGGCAGACAGGGGGCCGGTTGAAAAACTGTTTTTT	CASSLADRGPVEKLFF
TRBD1	TRBV28	TRBJ2-6	once	TGTGCCAGCAGTTCGGACAGGGTGGCGGGGGCCAACGTCCTGACTTTC	CASSSDRVAGANVLTF
TRBD1	TRBV6-5	TRBJ2-7	NA	TGTGCCAGCAGTAGGGACAGGGCAAGGTCCTACGAGCAGTACTTC	CASSRDRARSYEQYF
TRBD2	TRBV19	TRBJ2-2	NA	TGTGCCAGTAAGCGGGGGCCGCAGAACACCGGGGAGCTGTTTTTT	CASKRGPQNTGELFF
NA	TRBV28	TRBJ1-5	NA	TGTGCCAGCAGTTTAGGAGGTTCGGGGGCTTGGCAGCCCCAGCATTTT	CASSLGGSGAWQPQHF
TRBD2	TRBV6-1	TRBJ2-7	NA	TGTGCCAGCAGTGAAGGCGGTAGCGGGAGGCGGGAGCAGTACTTC	CASSEGGSGRREQYF